A single TCR beta chain is shown here with its context. Its matching antigen is unknown. With a J-beta primer mix and a sample-barcoded 5' primer, a second PCR ran about 7 to 11 cycles. Every cDNA was tagged by a template-switch adaptor with 12 random nucleotides. MiXCR, applied by TCRdb to the 5' RACE reads, yields one record per CDR3 protein. The top ten clones hold approximately 7.7% of a sample with around 1,500,000 distinct CDR3 sequences, about 28% of them seen once. These data belong to a study of blood T cells in healthy people across ages. Total RNA amounts of at least 6 micrograms were extracted per sample. The study, taken as a whole, reports: TCR beta diversity per million T cells fell roughly linearly with age. Comparison with aged donors showed that long-lived donors had more naive CD4+ cells and higher diversity.

This sequence originates from a woman aged 30 to 39 in good health. The material sequenced was blood.

DNA of the CDR3: TGTACCACCAGTTTAACAGCAAACTATGGCTACACCTTC. Translating gives CTTSLTANYGYTF. The chain is built from TRBV28 and TRBJ1-2; unclear D gene. CDR1 and CDR2 from the germline V gene are MDHEN and SYDVKM. The CDR3 runs to 13 residues.